What follows is one TCR beta chain and its context. Its antigen remains unidentified. The data originate from a study of shared clonotypes between healthy human individuals. In the study overall: Plates per donor: three CD4 naive, three CD4 memory, two CD8 naive, one CD8 memory.

Study results and limitations: When naive CD4 clonotypes were compared across a handful of donors, around 5% were shared.

There were only Caucasian adults among the donors, and all lived in Nashville, Tennessee. Clones were sequenced by immunoSEQ multiplex PCR, and TCRdb holds only the in-frame ones, with some missing. Of about 120,000 clones in the sample, around 68% were seen once. This sequence originates from a woman aged 25 to 39 in good health. Sample: memory CD8+ T cells sorted from blood. Stated subset: CD45RO+ cells pooled with CCR7-negative TemRA cells.

In DNA, the CDR3 is TGTGCCAGCAGCTCACTGGAAGCCCCCCATATCTCTGGAAACACCATATATTTT. This sequence encodes CASSSLEAPHISGNTIYF. The genes are TRBV7-6 and TRBJ1-3; no definite D call. This CDR3 spans 18 amino acids. CDR1 and CDR2 from the germline V gene are SGHVS and FNYEAQ. The ends were cut back, 4 bases at V and 0 bases at J, with 19 bases in the middle.